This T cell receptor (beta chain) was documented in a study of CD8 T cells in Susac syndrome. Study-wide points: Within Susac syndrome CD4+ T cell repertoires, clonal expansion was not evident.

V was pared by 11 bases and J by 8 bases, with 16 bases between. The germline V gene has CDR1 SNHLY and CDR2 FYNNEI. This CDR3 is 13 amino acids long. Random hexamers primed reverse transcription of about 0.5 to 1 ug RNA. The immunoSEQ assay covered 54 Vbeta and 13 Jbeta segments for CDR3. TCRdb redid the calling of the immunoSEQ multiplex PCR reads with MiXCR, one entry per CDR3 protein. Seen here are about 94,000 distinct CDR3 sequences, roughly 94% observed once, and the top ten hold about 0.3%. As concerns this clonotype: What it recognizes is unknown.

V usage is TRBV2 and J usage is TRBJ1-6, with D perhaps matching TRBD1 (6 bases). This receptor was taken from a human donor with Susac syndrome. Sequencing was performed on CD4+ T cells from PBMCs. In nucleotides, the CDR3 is TGTGCCGGGAACAGGGATTCGGATTCACCCCTCCACTTT. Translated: CAGNRDSDSPLHF. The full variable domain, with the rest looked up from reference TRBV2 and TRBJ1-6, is EPEVTQTPSHQVTQMGQEVILRCVPISNHLYFYWYRQILGQKVEFLVSFYNNEISEKSEIFDDQFSVERPDGSNFTLKIRSTKLEDSAMYFCAGNRDSDSPLHFGNGTRLTVT.